The rows below give T cell receptor beta chains drawn from one sample of a study of post-analysis software for immune sequencing data. Using its own MiXCR run on the PCR reads, TCRdb lists one record per CDR3 protein. The sample lists about 540,000 distinct CDR3 sequences, around a third occurring once. What was sequenced was blood. The source of these receptors is a girl under 18 with multiple sclerosis. CDR3s include the opening cysteine and the closing phenylalanine or tryptophan. A D gene is named only where the DNA matches it firmly. Some rows mark clone size as missing; the rest say once, few, many or name a class of expanded clone.

TRBV20-1	.	TRBJ2-3	TRBD2	TGCAGTGCTAGGCGGGGGGGCCAAGATACGCAGTATTTT	CSARRGGQDTQYF
TRBV20-1	.	TRBJ2-3	TRBD2	TGCAGTGCTAGTTACAGCGGGGCCACAGATACGCAGTATTTT	CSASYSGATDTQYF
TRBV12-3/TRBV12-4	.	TRBJ2-5	TRBD2	TGTGCCAGCAGACTAAGGACTAGCGGGGGGACGCAAGAGACCCAGTACTTC	CASRLRTSGGTQETQYF
TRBV7-3	few	TRBJ2-3	TRBD2	TGTGCCAGCAGCTCCCTAGCGGGGGGGATATCAGATACGCAGTATTTT	CASSSLAGGISDTQYF
TRBV20-1	many	TRBJ2-1	TRBD2	TGCAGTGCCCCGATGCTAGCGGGGGGCCTTGTCAACAATGAGCAGTTCTTC	CSAPMLAGGLVNNEQFF
TRBV12-3/TRBV12-4	many	TRBJ2-1	.	TGTGCCAGCAGTCTTGGCCTTATCAATGAGCAGTTCTTC	CASSLGLINEQFF
TRBV5-1	.	TRBJ2-1	.	TGCGCCAGCACCACTTCGACCAGGACTGAGCAGTTCTTC	CASTTSTRTEQFF
TRBV29-1	few	TRBJ1-4	.	TGCAGCGTTGCTGACAGGCGGAGAATGTTTTTT	CSVADRRRMFF
TRBV2	.	TRBJ2-2	.	TGTGCCAGCAGCGGCTTTCGGGACGGGGAGCTGTTTTTT	CASSGFRDGELFF
TRBV12-3/TRBV12-4	many	TRBJ2-3	.	TGTGCCAGCAGTATGGGAGGCACAGATACGCAGTATTTT	CASSMGGTDTQYF
TRBV20-1	few	TRBJ2-3	TRBD1	TGCAGTGCTAGAGCGCAGGGGGCGCCCACAGATACGCAGTATTTT	CSARAQGAPTDTQYF
TRBV7-9	.	TRBJ2-3	TRBD2	TGTGCCAGCAGCCGACTAGCGGGGGGTATCAAGGATACGCAGTATTTT	CASSRLAGGIKDTQYF
TRBV6-5	.	TRBJ1-1	.	TGTGCCAGCAGTCTTTACAGGGATACGGAAGCTTTCTTT	CASSLYRDTEAFF
TRBV7-9	few	TRBJ2-1	TRBD2	TGTGCCAGCAGCAGGACTAGCGGGGGCTCCTACAATGAGCAGTTCTTC	CASSRTSGGSYNEQFF
TRBV5-6	.	TRBJ2-7	.	TGTGCCAGCAGCTTGGTGGGGCCCTACGAGCAGTACTTC	CASSLVGPYEQYF
TRBV7-2	.	TRBJ2-1	TRBD1	TGTGCCAGCAGTCGGGGGACAGGGGGCTCTAATGAGCAGTTCTTC	CASSRGTGGSNEQFF
TRBV10-3	.	TRBJ2-5	.	TGTGCCATCAGTGATCCAGGGGTGGAGGAGGATGAGCAGTACTTC	CAISDPGVEEDEQYF
TRBV10-2	few	TRBJ1-1	.	TGCGCCAGCAGTGAGCCCAGAGATAACGCTGAAGCTTTCTTT	CASSEPRDNAEAFF
TRBV7-9	.	TRBJ1-2	.	TGTGCCAGCCGTCATGGAGGCCGCTATGGCTACACCTTC	CASRHGGRYGYTF
TRBV5-1	few	TRBJ1-1	.	TGCGCCAGCAGCGTCTCGGATGGTCGGACTGAAGCTTTCTTT	CASSVSDGRTEAFF
TRBV28	few	TRBJ2-6	.	TGTGCCAGTTACTCTGGGGCCAACGTCCTGACTTTC	CASYSGANVLTF
TRBV20-1	.	TRBJ2-7	TRBD2	TGCAGTGCTAGACCCGGGGGGGGCTACGAGCAGTACTTC	CSARPGGGYEQYF
TRBV5-6	few	TRBJ2-3	.	TGTGCCAGCAGCTTGGACAGCTACACAGATACGCAGTATTTT	CASSLDSYTDTQYF
TRBV5-6	few	TRBJ2-1	.	TGTGCCAGCAGCCGGTCGAGGGGAAATGAGCAGTTCTTC	CASSRSRGNEQFF
TRBV12-3/TRBV12-4	.	TRBJ1-5	TRBD1	TGTGCCAGCAGTTTAGCGACGACAGGGGGGAGCAATCAGCCCCAGCATTTT	CASSLATTGGSNQPQHF
TRBV20-1	.	TRBJ1-5	.	TGCAGTGCTAATACAGGGTGGGAGCAGCCCCAGCATTTT	CSANTGWEQPQHF
TRBV28	few	TRBJ2-1	TRBD2	TGTGCCAGCACCCCCGGGGGTAGCGGGGTCTACAATGAGCAGTTCTTC	CASTPGGSGVYNEQFF
TRBV7-9	once	TRBJ2-7	.	TGTGCCAGCAGCTTTCGTATCGGGACTGGGGGCTACGAGCAGTACTTC	CASSFRIGTGGYEQYF
TRBV14	.	TRBJ1-1	.	TGTGCCAGCAGCCAAGATCTCGGCAGGGTGGTCACTGAAGCTTTCTTT	CASSQDLGRVVTEAFF
TRBV5-1	.	TRBJ1-1	.	TGCGCCAGCAGCTCTTTTGGGGTGAACACTGAAGCTTTCTTT	CASSSFGVNTEAFF
TRBV7-8	.	TRBJ2-6	.	TGTGCCAGCAGCCGAGGGACTGGGGCCAACGTCCTGACTTTC	CASSRGTGANVLTF
TRBV5-1	.	TRBJ2-5	.	TGCGCCAGCAGCGAGCAGGACCAAGAGACCCAGTACTTC	CASSEQDQETQYF
TRBV4-1	few	TRBJ2-5	.	TGCGCCAGCAGCAAAGTCCGGCTAGTAGAGACCCAGTACTTC	CASSKVRLVETQYF
TRBV5-1	.	TRBJ1-1	TRBD1	TGCGCCAGCAGCTCCGGGGACAGGATAAACACTGAAGCTTTCTTT	CASSSGDRINTEAFF
TRBV3-1	.	TRBJ2-7	.	TGTGCCAGCAGCCAAGATCTTAATGACACCCCTGGAGGCGAGCAGTACTTC	CASSQDLNDTPGGEQYF
TRBV15	once	TRBJ2-3	.	TGTGCCACCAGCAGAGGGAATAACAGGGACACAGATACGCGGTATTTT	CATSRGNNRDTDTRYF
TRBV16	.	TRBJ2-7	TRBD1	TGTGCCAGCATGCGTCCGGGACAGGGGACCTACGAGCAGTACTTC	CASMRPGQGTYEQYF
TRBV6-1	.	TRBJ2-7	.	TGTGCCAGCAGCGACTCCAGGGGGGATAAGCAGTACTTC	CASSDSRGDKQYF
TRBV5-5	few	TRBJ2-4	.	TGTGCCAGCAGCTTGGGCGAGGGACTAGCCAAAAACATTCAGTACTTC	CASSLGEGLAKNIQYF
TRBV28	many	TRBJ2-5	TRBD2	TGTGCCAGCAGTTTGGCGGGGGGGCTACAAGAGACCCAGTACTTC	CASSLAGGLQETQYF
TRBV6-1	.	TRBJ2-7	.	TGTGCCAGCAGTGGCCATACCTACGAGCAGTACTTC	CASSGHTYEQYF
TRBV6-2/TRBV6-3	.	TRBJ2-3	TRBD2	TGTGCCAGCAGTTACGTGGCGGGGGTTAGCACAGATACGCAGTATTTT	CASSYVAGVSTDTQYF
TRBV21-1	.	TRBJ2-7	.	TGTGCCAGCCTAGTCGGTAGGGGGGGGTACGAGCAGTACTTC	CASLVGRGGYEQYF